This note documents a single T cell receptor beta chain sequence. The sample belongs to a study of T cell responses to AZD1222 COVID-19 vaccine. The CDR3 sequence is 13 residues long. Trimming removed 5 bases from V and 2 bases from J, with 8 bases in between. The germline gives CDR1 LNHDA, CDR2 SQIVND (reference sequence). TCRdb keeps only in-frame clones here, not all; method: immunoSEQ multiplex PCR. This table has roughly 150,000 clones, 87% appearing once. Here the sequenced sample was peripheral blood, taken 28 days after the second AZD1222 dose. This chain uses TRBV19 with TRBJ2-3; D call uncertain. This TCR was recovered from an adult who received the AZD1222 COVID-19 vaccine. The CDR3 spells CASSVLFTDTQYF. CDR3 sequence (DNA): TGTGCCAGTAGTGTCCTGTTCACAGATACGCAGTATTTT. Looking up the rest from reference TRBV19 and TRBJ2-3 gives the full variable domain: DGGITQSPKYLFRKEGQNVTLSCEQNLNHDAMYWYRQDPGQGLRLIYYSQIVNDFQKGDIAEGYSVSREKKESFPLTVTSAQKNPTAFYLCASSVLFTDTQYFGPGTRLTVL.